The 24 T cell receptor beta chains below all came from one sample that was sequenced in a study of immune evolution from preneoplasia to lung adenocarcinoma. The table came from immunoSEQ multiplex PCR; TCRdb's copy has only in-frame clones and leaves some out. The sample lists around 39,000 clones; 65% to 75% were seen once. What was sequenced was FFPE invasive lung adenocarcinoma tissue. Source of these receptors: a person in their sixties with lung adenocarcinoma.

The chain couples TRBV6-5 to TRBJ1-5, with D possibly TRBD1 on 5 matching bases. Trimming removed 8 bases from V and 5 bases from J, with 10 bases in between. Germline CDR1 MNHEY, CDR2 SVGAGI. This CDR3 spans 12 amino acids. This chain's CDR3 is CASGRGYQPQHF. The CDR3, as DNA: TGTGCCAGCGGTAGGGGATATCAGCCCCAGCATTTT.

This chain links TRBV27 with TRBJ2-1; D gene unclear. The CDR3 runs 15 residues. V lost 4 bases to trimming and J lost 8 bases, with 18 bases between them. Germline CDR1 MNHEY, CDR2 SMNVEV (reference sequence). The CDR3 bases are TGTGCCAGCAGTTCTCTCGAAGGTGGGCGTCATGAGCAGTTCTTC. Translation gives CASSSLEGGRHEQFF.

This chain uses TRBV14 with TRBJ1-1; a weak D match, TRBD1 (5 bases). CDR1 is SGHDN, CDR2 FVKESK, per germline. V was trimmed by 8 bases and J by 0 bases, leaving 10 bases between them. This CDR3 is built from 13 residues. CDR3 sequence: CASAWGMNTEAFF. The CDR3, as DNA: TGTGCCAGCGCCTGGGGCATGAACACTGAAGCTTTCTTT. Based on the CDR3 plus reference TRBV14 and TRBJ1-1, the full variable domain is EAGVTQFPSHSVIEKGQTVTLRCDPISGHDNLYWYRRVMGKEIKFLLHFVKESKQDESGMPNNRFLAERTGGTYSTLKVQPAELEDSGVYFCASAWGMNTEAFFGQGTRLTVV.

The gene calls are TRBV7-2 and TRBJ2-7, with no clear D. Germline V gene lookup returns CDR1 SGHTA and CDR2 FQGNSA. V was cut by 0 bases and J by 3 bases, with 12 bases left in between. The CDR3 consists of 15 residues. The CDR3 DNA follows: TGTGCCAGCAGCTTAGCGAACAGTGATTTCTACGAGCAGTACTTC. It encodes CASSLANSDFYEQYF.

V usage is TRBV9 and J usage is TRBJ2-6; 7 positions agree with TRBD1. Germline V gene lookup returns CDR1 SGDLS and CDR2 YYNGEE. This CDR3 comprises 14 residues. With 4 bases clipped from V and 9 bases from J, the junction kept 7 bases outside the gene matches. This CDR3 is CASSIRGSDNVLTF. In nucleotides, the CDR3 is TGTGCCAGCAGCATCAGGGGGAGTGACAACGTCCTGACTTTC.

The rearrangement uses TRBV19 and TRBJ2-5, with 7 bases lining up with TRBD1. With V trimmed by 5 bases and J by 4 bases, 10 bases remained unmatched. The CDR3 runs to 15 residues. Germline CDR1 LNHDA, CDR2 SQIVND (reference sequence). CDR3: CASSLPRQGPETQYF. CDR3 DNA: TGTGCCAGTAGTCTACCCCGACAGGGCCCAGAGACCCAGTACTTC. Full variable domain (outside the CDR3, taken from reference TRBV19 and TRBJ2-5): DGGITQSPKYLFRKEGQNVTLSCEQNLNHDAMYWYRQDPGQGLRLIYYSQIVNDFQKGDIAEGYSVSREKKESFPLTVTSAQKNPTAFYLCASSLPRQGPETQYFGPGTRLLVL.

The chain joins TRBV5-1 to TRBJ2-1; D may be TRBD2 (6 bases). Germline CDR1 is SGHRS and CDR2 is YFSETQ. The V end lost 4 bases, the J end lost 5 bases, and 13 bases lay between the germline ends. The CDR3 extends over 14 amino acids. The CDR3 reads CASSPGSLNNEQFF. CDR3 sequence (DNA): TGCGCCAGCAGCCCCGGGAGCCTAAACAATGAGCAGTTCTTC.

The chain has TRBV5-4 and TRBJ2-1; TRBD2 is a possible D gene (6 bases). Deletions cut 4 bases from V and 7 bases from J, with 18 bases between. The CDR3 is made up of 15 amino acids. The germline CDR1 and CDR2 sequences are SGHNT and YYREEE (reference sequence). The CDR3 DNA is TGTGCCAGCAGCCGCGAGTTAGCGGCAACGAATGAGCAGTTCTTC. It yields the protein CASSRELAATNEQFF.

The chain is built from TRBV13 and TRBJ2-3; D unclear. The CDR3 sequence is 12 residues long. CDR1 is PRHDT, CDR2 FYEKMQ, per germline (reference sequence). Trimming removed 3 bases from V and 7 bases from J, with 8 bases in between. This chain's CDR3 is CASSFRYNTQYF. CDR3 DNA: TGTGCCAGCAGCTTTCGGTACAATACGCAGTATTTT.

Within the sample, this clone is medium-sized. The J gene is TRBJ1-3, the V gene TRBV19, with D unclear. The CDR3 loop spans 14 amino acids. Trimming stripped 5 bases from V and 1 base from J, with 9 bases between. Germline CDR1 LNHDA, CDR2 SQIVND (reference sequence). The CDR3 sequence is CASSLQTSGNTIYF. The CDR3 DNA follows: TGTGCCAGTAGTCTGCAGACTTCTGGAAACACCATATATTTT.

This clone was seen a handful of times. The rearrangement links TRBV18 to TRBJ1-1, with TRBD1 identical over 8 bases. Germline V CDR1 and CDR2: KGHSH, LQKENI. CDR3 length: 14 residues. J gave up 1 base and V 6 bases, and 4 bases lay outside the gene matches. The CDR3 region has the DNA TGTGCCAGCTCCTACGACAGGGGGAACACTGAAGCTTTCTTT. It encodes CASSYDRGNTEAFF. The full variable domain, its missing parts supplied by reference TRBV18 and TRBJ1-1, is NAGVMQNPRHLVRRRGQEARLRCSPMKGHSHVYWYRQLPEEGLKFMVYLQKENIIDESGMPKERFSAEFPKEGPSILRIQQVVRGDSAAYFCASSYDRGNTEAFFGQGTRLTVV.

This clone turned up a few times. The chain is built from TRBV19 and TRBJ2-7; the D gene is possibly TRBD1 (6 bases). Looked up from germline, CDR1 is LNHDA and CDR2 is SQIVND (reference sequence). The CDR3 contains 14 residues. Trimming removed 6 bases at V and 4 bases at J, with 16 bases between. CDR3 in amino acids: CASRRTVGVYEQYF. CDR3 DNA: TGTGCCAGTAGAAGGACAGTGGGGGTATACGAGCAGTACTTC.

This clone counts as medium-sized. V gene TRBV30 combines with J gene TRBJ2-2; D tentatively fits TRBD1 or TRBD2 (5 bases each). The CDR3 runs 13 residues. Germline CDR1 reads GTSNPN; CDR2 reads SVGIG (reference sequence). V shed 0 bases and J shed 5 bases, with 7 bases lying between them. CDR3 bases: TGTGCCTGGAGTGTATGGGGGACCGGGGAGCTGTTTTTT. This sequence encodes CAWSVWGTGELFF.

In this sample, this clone turned up a few times. This chain joins TRBV7-2 and TRBJ2-7; a possible D gene is TRBD1 (5 bases). Germline-derived CDR1 and CDR2 are SGHTA and FQGNSA. This CDR3 has 18 residues. V was cut by 2 bases and J by 0 bases, with 20 bases left in between. CDR3 DNA: TGTGCCAGCAGCTTAAAACCCTTTGGGGCGACCCGCTCCTACGAGCAGTACTTC. Translation gives CASSLKPFGATRSYEQYF.

V and J are TRBV16 and TRBJ1-5; a possible D gene is TRBD1 (5 bases). The CDR3 runs to 12 residues. Between the trimmed V and J ends, which lost 4 bases and 12 bases, there was a span of 13 bases. Germline lookup yields CDR1 KGHSY and CDR2 FQNENV. The CDR3 nucleotides read TGTGCCAGCAGCCCCACACAGGATTACCAGCATTTT. This codes for CASSPTQDYQHF.

This clone is medium-sized by share. V and J are TRBV5-1 and TRBJ2-5, with 7 bases that match TRBD2. V shed 0 bases and J 1 base; nucleotides not matched to a gene: 0. Germline V lookup: CDR1 SGHRS, CDR2 YFSETQ. This CDR3 contains 14 residues. CDR3 loop: CASSLAGGQETQYF. The CDR3 bases are TGCGCCAGCAGCTTGGCGGGAGGCCAAGAGACCCAGTACTTC.

To note about this clone: The same CDR3 can be traced to other DNA sequences in this sample. The chain joins TRBV5-1 to TRBJ2-2; weak D call: TRBD1 (6 bases). Germline CDR1 SGHRS, CDR2 YFSETQ. CDR3 length: 15 residues. V was shortened by 0 bases and J by 1 base, with 7 bases between the two germline ends. The CDR3 coding sequence is TGCGCCAGCAGCTTGGTCAGGGGGAACACCGGGGAGCTGTTTTTT. It codes for CASSLVRGNTGELFF.

This clone turned up a few times. This CDR3 is CSVGLSARPGELFF. DNA for the CDR3: TGCAGCGTTGGTTTATCTGCTCGCCCCGGGGAGCTGTTTTTT. The chain carries TRBV29-1 and TRBJ2-2; D uncertain. Between the trimmed V and J ends, which lost 4 bases and 6 bases, there was a span of 15 bases. Per the germline V gene, CDR1 is SQVTM and CDR2 is ANQGSEA. The length of the CDR3 is 14 residues.

This clone qualifies as medium-sized. V usage is TRBV30 and J usage is TRBJ2-7; no firm D call. The germline CDR1 and CDR2 sequences are GTSNPN and SVGIG (reference sequence). The CDR3 has 14 residues. V was shortened by 3 bases and J by 2 bases, with 14 bases between the two germline ends. CDR3 sequence (DNA): TGTGCCTGGAGCCCCTTGGCAGCACCCTACGAGCAGTACTTC. It codes for CAWSPLAAPYEQYF.

The V gene is TRBV28, the J gene TRBJ2-7, with a possible D match to TRBD2 (5 bases). The CDR3 is made up of 13 amino acids. Trimming left V 5 bases short and J 0 bases short, with 8 bases between. Germline V gene lookup returns CDR1 MDHEN and CDR2 SYDVKM. The CDR3 DNA sequence: TGTGCCAGCAGTCGAGGGAGCTCCTACGAGCAGTACTTC. This translates into CASSRGSSYEQYF. Based on the CDR3 plus reference TRBV28 and TRBJ2-7, the full variable domain is DVKVTQSSRYLVKRTGEKVFLECVQDMDHENMFWYRQDPGLGLRLIYFSYDVKMKEKGDIPEGYSVSREKKERFSLILESASTNQTSMYLCASSRGSSYEQYFGPGTRLTVT.

The gene calls are TRBV19 and TRBJ1-2, with D uncertain. The CDR3 loop spans 13 amino acids. In germline, CDR1 is LNHDA, CDR2 SQIVND (reference sequence). Between the trimmed V and J ends, which lost 6 bases and 4 bases, there was a span of 12 bases. The CDR3 sequence is CASRPEVLYGYTF. In DNA, the CDR3 is TGTGCCAGTAGACCCGAGGTTCTCTATGGCTACACCTTC. The variable domain in full, completed from reference TRBV19 and TRBJ1-2, reads DGGITQSPKYLFRKEGQNVTLSCEQNLNHDAMYWYRQDPGQGLRLIYYSQIVNDFQKGDIAEGYSVSREKKESFPLTVTSAQKNPTAFYLCASRPEVLYGYTFGSGTRLTVV.

The chain links TRBV7-2 to TRBJ1-4; 8 bases line up with TRBD1. V lost 5 bases and J lost 7; bases outside the gene matches: 6. There are 14 residues in the CDR3. Germline loops: CDR1 SGHTA, CDR2 FQGNSA. CDR3 nucleotides: TGTGCCAGCAGCCAACAGGGGGGGGGTGAAAAACTGTTTTTT. It specifies CASSQQGGGEKLFF. Complete variable domain (other parts from reference TRBV7-2 and TRBJ1-4): GAGVSQSPSNKVTEKGKDVELRCDPISGHTALYWYRQSLGQGLEFLIYFQGNSAPDKSGLPSDRFSAERTGGSVSTLTIQRTQQEDSAVYLCASSQQGGGEKLFFGSGTQLSVL.

This clone is categorized as medium-sized. The chain carries TRBV5-6 and TRBJ2-5; TRBD2 aligns across 12 bases. Looked up from germline, CDR1 is SGHDT and CDR2 is YYEEEE. CDR3 length: 15 amino acids. J was trimmed by 5 bases and V by 3 bases; bases with no gene match: 5. The CDR3 sequence is CASSSLAGGRETQYF. In DNA, the CDR3 is TGTGCCAGCAGCTCCCTAGCGGGAGGGAGGGAGACCCAGTACTTC.

The rearrangement joins TRBV15 to TRBJ2-5; TRBD2 aligns across 11 bases. CDR3 length: 16 amino acids. The germline gives CDR1 LNHNV, CDR2 YYDKDF (reference sequence). V shed 3 bases and J 5 bases; nucleotides not matched to a gene: 8. For the CDR3, the DNA is TGTGCCACCAGCAGGGGGCTAGCGGGAGGACAGGAGACCCAGTACTTC. It translates to CATSRGLAGGQETQYF.